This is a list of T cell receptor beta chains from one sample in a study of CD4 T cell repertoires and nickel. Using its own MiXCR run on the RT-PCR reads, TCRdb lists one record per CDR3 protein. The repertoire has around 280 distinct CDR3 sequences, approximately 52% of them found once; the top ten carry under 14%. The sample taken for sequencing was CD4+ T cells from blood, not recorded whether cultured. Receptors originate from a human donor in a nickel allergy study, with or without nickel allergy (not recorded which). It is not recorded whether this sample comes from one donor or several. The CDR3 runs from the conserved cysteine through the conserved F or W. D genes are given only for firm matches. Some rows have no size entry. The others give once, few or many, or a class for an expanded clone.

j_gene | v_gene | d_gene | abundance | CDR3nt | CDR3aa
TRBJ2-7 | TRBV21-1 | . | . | TGTGCCAGCACCACAGGGTACTACGAGCAGTACTTC | CASTTGYYEQYF
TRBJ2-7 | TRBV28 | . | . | TGTGCCAGCAGCCACAGACTAGTAGTTCGCGAGCAGTACTTC | CASSHRLVVREQYF
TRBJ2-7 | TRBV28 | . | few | TGTGCCAGCAGTTCCCTGGGCGGGGGCACCCACGAGCAGTACTTC | CASSSLGGGTHEQYF
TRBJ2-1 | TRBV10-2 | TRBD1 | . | TGCGCCATCGGGACAGCGGTTAACAATGAGCAGTTCTTC | CAIGTAVNNEQFF
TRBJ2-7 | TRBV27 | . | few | TGTGCCAGCAGTTTATACAGGGACTACGAGCAGTACTTC | CASSLYRDYEQYF
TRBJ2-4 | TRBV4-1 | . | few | TGCGCCAGCAGCCAAGACCGCGGGCTGATTCGACAGTGGAAAAACATTCAGTACTTC | CASSQDRGLIRQWKNIQYF
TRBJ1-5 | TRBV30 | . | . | TGTGCCTGGAGTGGCAGAAGCAATCAGCCCCAGCATTTT | CAWSGRSNQPQHF
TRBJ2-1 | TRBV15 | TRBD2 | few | TGTGCCACCAGCAGAGATCCTGGGGGGGCCTACAATGAGCAGTTCTTC | CATSRDPGGAYNEQFF
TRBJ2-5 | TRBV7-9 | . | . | TGTGCCAGCAGCACCTACGGACTCGAGACCCAGTACTTC | CASSTYGLETQYF
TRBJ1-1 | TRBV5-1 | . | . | TGCGCCAGCAGCCACGGAGTTGGAACTGAAGCTTTCTTT | CASSHGVGTEAFF
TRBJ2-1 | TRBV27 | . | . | TGTGCCAGCAGTTTATCTCGCGGACTTCTCAATGAGCAGTTCTTC | CASSLSRGLLNEQFF
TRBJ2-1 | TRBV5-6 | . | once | TGTGCCAGCAGCTTTATTACACCCGAGCAGTTCTTC | CASSFITPEQFF
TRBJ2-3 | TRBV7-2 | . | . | TGTGCCAGCAGCTCAAGGGAGTTCTCAGATACGCAGTATTTT | CASSSREFSDTQYF
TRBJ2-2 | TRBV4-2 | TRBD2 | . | TGTGCCAGCAGCCAGCTAGCGGGACACACCGGGGAGCTGTTTTTT | CASSQLAGHTGELFF
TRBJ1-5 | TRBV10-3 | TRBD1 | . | TGTGCCATCAGTGACCCTGGGACAGGGCATCAGCCCCAGCATTTT | CAISDPGTGHQPQHF
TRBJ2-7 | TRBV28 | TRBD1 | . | TGTGCCAGCAGTTCACCACAGGGGACCTACGAGCAGTACTTC | CASSSPQGTYEQYF
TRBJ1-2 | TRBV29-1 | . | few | TGCAGCCATGCCCGGTTCTATGGCTACACCTTC | CSHARFYGYTF
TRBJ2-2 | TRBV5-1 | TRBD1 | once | TGCGCCAGCCAACGACAGGGGAACACCGGGGAGCTGTTTTTT | CASQRQGNTGELFF
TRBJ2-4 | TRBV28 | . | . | TGTGCCAGCAGTTTAAGCCACCACGTAAACATTCAGTACTTC | CASSLSHHVNIQYF
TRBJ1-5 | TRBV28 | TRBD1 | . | TGTGCCAGCTGCACCGAGGGACAGGGCAACCAGCCCCAGCATTTT | CASCTEGQGNQPQHF
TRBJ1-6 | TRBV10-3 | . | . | TGTGCCATCAGGGGGGGGGTTGAGTCACCCCTCCACTTT | CAIRGGVESPLHF
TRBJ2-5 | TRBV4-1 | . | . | TGCGCCAGCAGTTTACGGGACTGGGCATTTCACTTC | CASSLRDWAFHF
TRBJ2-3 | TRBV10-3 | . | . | TGTGCCATCAGTGGGATTACCACAGATACGCAGTATTTT | CAISGITTDTQYF
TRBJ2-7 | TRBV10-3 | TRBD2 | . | TGTGCCATCAGAGTAACAACGGGGGGCTACGAGCAGTACTTC | CAIRVTTGGYEQYF
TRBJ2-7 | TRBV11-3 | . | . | TGTGCCAGCAGCTTAGAGGGGTCTTACGAGCAGTACTTC | CASSLEGSYEQYF
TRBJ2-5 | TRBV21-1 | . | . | TGTGCCAGCAGCTTGCGGAAGGCTCAAGAGACCCAGTACTTC | CASSLRKAQETQYF
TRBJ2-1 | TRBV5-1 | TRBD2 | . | TGCGCCAGCACTAGCGGGACTAGCGGCAATGAGCAGTTCTTC | CASTSGTSGNEQFF
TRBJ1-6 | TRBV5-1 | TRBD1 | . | TGCGCCAGCAGCTTACAGGGGGACGATAATTCACCCCTCCACTTT | CASSLQGDDNSPLHF
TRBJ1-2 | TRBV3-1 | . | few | TGTGCCAGCAGCCACGGACATTCCAACTATGGCTACACCTTC | CASSHGHSNYGYTF
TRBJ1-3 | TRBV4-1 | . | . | TGCGCCAGCAGCCAAGATAGAGGGTCGGGAAACACCATATATTTT | CASSQDRGSGNTIYF
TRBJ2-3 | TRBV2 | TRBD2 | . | TGTGCCAGCAGTGCACTAGCGGGAGCCACAGATACGCAGTATTTT | CASSALAGATDTQYF
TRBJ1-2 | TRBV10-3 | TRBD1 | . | TGTGCCATCAGTGAAGGGGGCCCCTATGGCTACACCTTC | CAISEGGPYGYTF